This section outlines one T cell receptor (beta chain) sequence together with its context. Its antigen is as yet unknown. The V end lost 4 bases, the J end lost 5 bases, and 15 bases lay between the germline ends. Per the germline V gene, CDR1 is SGHTA and CDR2 is FQGTGA. This CDR3 has 15 amino acids. These data belong to a study of CD4 T cells in relation to SARS-CoV-2 and coronaviruses. Looking at the study overall: TCR beta CDR3s were sequenced after roughly 10-day antigen culture of PBMCs. Patient ages ranged from roughly 20 to 80, median 38.

Assay used: immunoSEQ multiplex PCR; TCRdb lists only in-frame clones, some missing. The sample includes some 46,000 clones, around 80% of them seen just once. Sequenced sample: naive CD4+ T cells from PBMCs, cultured in vitro. The subset: naive CD4+ T cells isolated by negative enrichment. The rearrangement links TRBV7-3 to TRBJ2-1, with a tentative D call TRBD2 (6 bases). This receptor was obtained from an adult with COVID-19. The DNA of the CDR3 is TGTGCCAGCAGCTCCACCCGGGACTCTAACAATGAGCAGTTCTTC. Protein: CASSSTRDSNNEQFF.